This T cell receptor (beta chain) was profiled in a study of blood T cells in healthy people across ages. Trimming removed 7 bases at V and 5 bases at J, with 12 bases between. In germline, CDR1 is SQVTM, CDR2 ANQGSEA. This CDR3 has 12 amino acids. This clonotype showed up many times. A sample-barcoded 5' primer and a J-beta primer mix were used in a second PCR of roughly 6 to 11 cycles. Each CDR3 protein gets one entry after TCRdb re-called the 5' RACE reads with MiXCR. This sample has 1.5 million to 2 million distinct CDR3 sequences, with roughly 28% found just once. J is TRBJ2-1 and V is TRBV29-1; TRBD2 might be the D (5 bases). The sample consisted of blood. The source of this sequence is a young woman in good health. The CDR3 reads CSAERVDNEQFF. The CDR3 bases are TGCAGCGCCGAGAGGGTGGACAATGAGCAGTTCTTC.